Detailed here is one T cell receptor (beta chain). A much bigger clone sits one base away, suggesting this may be a read error. Researchers sorted naive CD8 T cells as cells that were CD8+CD4-CCR7+CD45RA+. Methods described previously, with TCR primers listed, were used for bulk TCR libraries. TCRdb used MiXCR to reprocess the PCR reads, holding one entry per CDR3 protein. The table lists about 510,000 distinct CDR3 sequences, about 25% of them singletons. This record belongs to a study of molecular identifiers for immune sequencing clone quantification. CDR3 length: 11 residues. CDR1 is ENHRY, CDR2 SYGVKD, per germline. Trimming shortened V by 3 bases and J by 9 bases, and 8 bases separated the two germline ends.

V gene TRBV10-3 combines with J gene TRBJ1-1, with a possible D match to TRBD1 (5 bases). This receptor was obtained from a human donor in good health. Some libraries in this study had Jurkat cell RNA spiked in. The specimen sequenced was naive CD8+ T cells from blood, with Jurkat cell RNA spiked in. Stated subset: FACS-sorted CD8+CD4-CCR7+CD45RA+ naive T cells. CDR3 residues: CAISEGVKAFF. The DNA for the CDR3 is TGTGCCATCAGTGAAGGGGTTAAAGCTTTCTTT.